A selection of T cell receptor beta chains follows, all from one sample in a study of cytomegalovirus exposure and HLA in healthy donors. Sequenced by immunoSEQ multiplex PCR; TCRdb stores in-frame clones only, minus some. The repertoire holds some 180,000 clones, with over 75% as singletons. Specimen: PBMCs. The receptors derive from a woman between 45 and 65 years old in good health and CMV-seronegative. Each CDR3 is given with its conserved first and last residue. D genes are given only for firm matches. Clone size is stated in some rows and not others, as once, few, many or a class when expanded.

d_call,clone_size,j_call,v_call,cdr3_aa,cdr3_nt
NA,NA,TRBJ1-1,TRBV5-1,CASSLWLQGLNTEAFF,TGCGCCAGCAGCTTGTGGCTGCAGGGGCTGAACACTGAAGCTTTCTTT
NA,NA,TRBJ1-1,TRBV21-1,CASGRVRRGTFF,TGTGCCAGCGGTCGGGTGCGGCGAGGGACTTTCTTT
TRBD1,NA,TRBJ1-5,TRBV6-5,CASSYSRDSGQPQHF,TGTGCCAGCAGTTACTCGAGGGACAGCGGTCAGCCCCAGCATTTT
NA,NA,TRBJ2-1,TRBV7-3,CASSLRSENEQFF,TGTGCCAGCAGCTTAAGATCCGAGAATGAGCAGTTCTTC
NA,NA,TRBJ2-5,TRBV5-5,CASSPPLETQYF,TGTGCCAGCAGCCCTCCCCTAGAGACCCAGTACTTC
TRBD2,NA,TRBJ2-7,TRBV10-3,CASSGLAGNEQYF,TGTGCCAGCTCGGGACTAGCGGGGAACGAGCAGTACTTC
TRBD1,NA,TRBJ2-7,TRBV30,CAWRSTGRSYEQYF,TGTGCCTGGAGATCGACAGGGCGCTCCTACGAGCAGTACTTC
NA,NA,TRBJ2-2,TRBV4-1,CASSLTSPVGELFF,TGCGCCAGCAGCCTCACTAGCCCAGTGGGGGAGCTGTTTTTT
NA,once,TRBJ1-1,TRBV6-5,CASRGIGNTEAFF,TGTGCCAGCAGGGGCATTGGAAACACTGAAGCTTTCTTT
TRBD1,few,TRBJ1-1,TRBV28,CATRTGGTWNTEAFF,TGTGCCACCCGAACAGGGGGGACCTGGAACACTGAAGCTTTCTTT
NA,NA,TRBJ1-3,TRBV28,CASSLFSGNTIYF,TGTGCCAGCAGTTTGTTTTCGGGAAACACCATATATTTT
TRBD1,once,TRBJ1-5,TRBV7-2,CASSLVRQGGQPQHF,TGTGCCAGCAGCTTAGTGAGACAGGGGGGTCAGCCCCAGCATTTT
NA,NA,TRBJ2-7,TRBV19,CASRDQGYEQYF,TGTGCCAGTAGAGATCAGGGCTACGAGCAGTACTTC
NA,NA,TRBJ1-4,TRBV7-9,CASSSSRFGEKLFF,TGTGCCAGCAGCTCATCACGATTCGGTGAAAAACTGTTTTTT
TRBD1,once,TRBJ1-1,TRBV28,CASSFSQGVGFEAFF,TGTGCCAGCAGTTTCAGCCAGGGGGTGGGCTTTGAAGCTTTCTTT
TRBD1,NA,TRBJ2-7,TRBV5-1,CASSHVSGTGNFEQYF,TGCGCCAGCAGCCACGTTTCCGGGACAGGGAATTTCGAGCAGTACTTC
TRBD1,NA,TRBJ2-2,TRBV18,CASSRTGTDNTGELFF,TGTGCCAGCTCACGAACCGGGACAGATAACACCGGGGAGCTGTTTTTT
TRBD1,NA,TRBJ2-7,TRBV10-3,CAISESPGTGLYEQYF,TGTGCCATCAGTGAGTCCCCCGGGACAGGGCTCTACGAGCAGTACTTC
NA,NA,TRBJ1-1,TRBV19,CARGPPVEQDTEAFF,TGTGCCAGAGGCCCCCCGGTTGAACAGGACACTGAAGCTTTCTTT
NA,NA,TRBJ2-7,TRBV20-1,CSGGGVYEQYF,TGCAGTGGGGGAGGAGTCTACGAGCAGTACTTC
TRBD2,NA,TRBJ2-7,TRBV5-1,CASSLTQLAGIANYEQYF,TGCGCCAGCAGCCTAACCCAGCTAGCGGGGATTGCTAACTACGAGCAGTACTTC
TRBD1,once,TRBJ2-3,TRBV7-8,CASSAQGAPSTDTQYF,TGTGCCAGCAGCGCACAGGGGGCTCCAAGCACAGATACGCAGTATTTT
NA,NA,TRBJ2-7,TRBV27,CASSLLWAGDEQYF,TGTGCCAGCAGTTTATTGTGGGCGGGCGACGAGCAGTACTTC
NA,NA,TRBJ2-2,TRBV30,CACRGILNTGELFF,TGTGCCTGCCGGGGGATACTGAACACCGGGGAGCTGTTTTTT
NA,NA,TRBJ1-1,TRBV4-2,CASSQVRNTEAFF,TGTGCCAGCAGCCAAGTCAGGAACACTGAAGCTTTCTTT
TRBD1,once,TRBJ1-1,TRBV29-1,CSVGDRDRAKAFF,TGCAGCGTTGGAGACCGGGACAGGGCCAAAGCTTTCTTT
TRBD1,NA,TRBJ2-7,TRBV29-1,CSVEDWEGQESSYEQYF,TGCAGCGTTGAAGATTGGGAAGGACAGGAGAGCTCCTACGAGCAGTACTTC
TRBD1,NA,TRBJ1-1,TRBV25-1,CASSQPGGPKEAFF,TGTGCCAGCAGCCAGCCAGGGGGTCCTAAGGAAGCTTTCTTT
NA,NA,TRBJ1-5,TRBV28,CASSLVNSDQPQHF,TGTGCCAGCAGTTTGGTGAATAGCGATCAGCCCCAGCATTTT
TRBD1,few,TRBJ1-5,TRBV18,CASSRTGQEPQHF,TGTGCCAGCTCACGGACAGGCCAGGAGCCCCAGCATTTT
NA,NA,TRBJ1-1,TRBV2,CASSEVRASNTEAFF,TGTGCCAGCAGTGAAGTTCGAGCCTCGAACACTGAAGCTTTCTTT
NA,NA,TRBJ2-3,TRBV21-1,CASILQEDTQYF,TGTGCCAGCATCCTCCAGGAAGATACGCAGTATTTT
NA,NA,TRBJ2-6,TRBV28,CASPPPGTKVSGANVLTF,TGTGCCAGCCCTCCTCCTGGGACAAAAGTCTCTGGGGCCAACGTCCTGACTTTC
NA,NA,TRBJ2-2,TRBV6-1,CASSPGLHTPGELFF,TGTGCCAGCAGTCCGGGACTCCATACGCCCGGGGAGCTGTTTTTT
NA,NA,TRBJ1-2,TRBV15,CATSSPRPGTEGYTF,TGTGCCACCAGCAGTCCCCGGCCAGGGACTGAGGGCTACACCTTC
NA,NA,TRBJ1-1,TRBV5-1,CASSFQSRGGSNTEAFF,TGCGCCAGCAGCTTTCAGTCTCGGGGGGGATCGAACACTGAAGCTTTCTTT
TRBD2,NA,TRBJ2-1,TRBV5-4,CASSFDGRPLDEQFF,TGTGCCAGCAGCTTCGACGGGAGGCCGTTGGATGAGCAGTTCTTC
NA,NA,TRBJ1-4,TRBV29-1,CSVERTGFNEKLFF,TGCAGCGTTGAAAGGACGGGGTTTAATGAAAAACTGTTTTTT
NA,NA,TRBJ2-7,TRBV19,CASSSGHGYEQYF,TGTGCCAGTAGTTCCGGACACGGCTACGAGCAGTACTTC
TRBD1,NA,TRBJ1-2,TRBV6-1,CAGSGQGPTGYTF,TGTGCCGGAAGCGGACAGGGGCCAACTGGCTACACCTTC
NA,NA,TRBJ1-2,TRBV28,CASSYIDRTDYGYTF,TGTGCCAGCAGTTATATTGACAGGACCGACTATGGCTACACCTTC
TRBD1,NA,TRBJ1-1,TRBV19,CASNGGQGLNTEAFF,TGTGCCAGTAATGGAGGACAGGGTCTGAACACTGAAGCTTTCTTT
NA,NA,TRBJ1-1,TRBV10-2,CASSDTRGTISEAFF,TGCGCCAGCAGTGACACCCGGGGGACTATCTCTGAAGCTTTCTTT
TRBD1,NA,TRBJ1-5,TRBV19,CASIERRSGQGNQPQHF,TGTGCCAGTATAGAGAGAAGGTCGGGACAGGGGAATCAGCCCCAGCATTTT
NA,few,TRBJ1-5,TRBV6-6,CASSTGSNQPQHF,TGTGCCAGCAGCACGGGGAGCAATCAGCCCCAGCATTTT
TRBD2,NA,TRBJ2-1,TRBV18,CASSPQAGVDNEQFF,TGTGCCAGCTCACCACAGGCGGGAGTAGACAATGAGCAGTTCTTC
TRBD2,NA,TRBJ2-1,TRBV5-4,CASSQTSGLYNEQFF,TGTGCCAGCAGCCAGACTAGCGGCCTCTACAATGAGCAGTTCTTC
TRBD1,NA,TRBJ1-5,TRBV29-1,CSALIPGQGNGNQPQHF,TGCAGCGCCCTCATCCCGGGACAGGGTAATGGCAATCAGCCCCAGCATTTT
NA,NA,TRBJ1-2,TRBV2,CASSELRDYGYTF,TGTGCCAGCAGTGAATTGAGGGACTATGGCTACACCTTC
TRBD2,NA,TRBJ2-1,TRBV29-1,CSVKSGGSSYNEQFF,TGCAGCGTTAAGAGCGGCGGGAGCTCCTACAATGAGCAGTTCTTC
NA,NA,TRBJ2-7,TRBV7-8,CASSLVQGPTYEQYF,TGTGCCAGCAGCTTAGTACAGGGACCCACCTACGAGCAGTACTTC
NA,NA,TRBJ2-5,TRBV4-1,CASSQDRTGRAQETQYF,TGCGCCAGCAGCCAAGATCGGACAGGGAGGGCACAAGAGACCCAGTACTTC
NA,NA,TRBJ1-1,TRBV6-5,CASSYVGRNTEAFF,TGTGCCAGCAGTTACGTGGGGAGGAACACTGAAGCTTTCTTT
TRBD1,few,TRBJ1-1,TRBV25-1,CASSVTGYTEAFF,TGTGCCAGCAGTGTGACAGGGTACACTGAAGCTTTCTTT